The T cell receptor (beta chain) under discussion was sequenced for a study of cytomegalovirus exposure and HLA in healthy donors. Study-wide results and limits: A further, later analysis showed that HLA-associated TCR beta chains (compared with equally common others) were more clonally expanded. When analyzed later, the rates of TCR association showed variation by HLA locus, with DRB1 the most and HLA-C the fewest. The study reported that TCR beta sequences accurately predicted HLA-A and HLA-B alleles in most subjects. Researchers reported in a later analysis that a missense DCLRE1C variant was tied to TCR beta V- and J-gene trimming.

The CDR3 has 13 amino acids. V lost 5 bases and J lost 5, with 11 bases in between. Germline V lookup: CDR1 SGHTA, CDR2 FQGNSA. Of note for this clone: The antigen remains undetermined.

The PCR ran on 60 Vbeta and 13 Jbeta primers. The repertoire was sequenced with immunoSEQ multiplex PCR; TCRdb's copy has only in-frame clones and lacks some. The table includes around 200,000 clones, 79% detected once. This clonotype was sampled from a man aged 50-59 years in good health and CMV-seronegative. The specimen was PBMCs. The chain links TRBV7-2 to TRBJ2-3; D gene uncertain. The CDR3 DNA follows: TGTGCCAGCAGCCCCGGTTCAGGAGATACGCAGTATTTT. Translation gives CASSPGSGDTQYF.